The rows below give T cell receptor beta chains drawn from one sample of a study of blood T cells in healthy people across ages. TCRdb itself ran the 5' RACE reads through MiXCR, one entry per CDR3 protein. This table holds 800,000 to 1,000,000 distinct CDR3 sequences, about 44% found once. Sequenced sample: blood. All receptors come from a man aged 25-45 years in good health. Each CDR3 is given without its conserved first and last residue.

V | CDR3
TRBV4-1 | ASSQDSSGDTQY
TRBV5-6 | ASSWTSGVQETQY
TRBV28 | ASTPERRNTEAF
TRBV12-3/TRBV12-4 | ASLLGDTQY
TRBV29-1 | SARTGGSGAF
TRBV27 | ASSSANNYGYT
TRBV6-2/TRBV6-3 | ASTQQGFYEQY
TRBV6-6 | ASTFPETGANEQF
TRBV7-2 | ASSITSGGAPDTQY
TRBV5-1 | ASSLDQRVNSPLH
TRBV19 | ASRPSTGGGYNEQF
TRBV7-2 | ASSWGFADEQY
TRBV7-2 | ASSLWGRETQY
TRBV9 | ASSARGTSTDTQY
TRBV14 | ASSQIAGIQETQY
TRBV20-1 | RKPRDRSINIQY
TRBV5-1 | ASSFGQGAAETQY
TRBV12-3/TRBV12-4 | ASSLGTSALQETQY
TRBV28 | ASSPPGGGSSYNEQF
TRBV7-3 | ASSWGVATDTQY
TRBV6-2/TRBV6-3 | ASVKTRQETQY
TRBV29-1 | SVEDAAGSLGYT
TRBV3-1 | ASSQAPAGGRY
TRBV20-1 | SAEKEKLF
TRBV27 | ASSAGQNNQPQH
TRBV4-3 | ASSQEMTIEYGYT
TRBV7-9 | ASSSDRGRTYEQY
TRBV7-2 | ASSSRDGGRDYGYT
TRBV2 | ASSATNTGELF